This paragraph covers one T cell receptor (beta chain) sequence. The data are from a study of T cells in Graves' hyperthyroidism and ophthalmopathy. The CDR3 is 14 residues long. From germline, CDR1 is ENHRY and CDR2 SYGVKD. With 4 bases clipped from V and 2 bases from J, the junction kept 0 bases outside the gene matches. What was amplified from RNA transcripts were TCR beta CDR3 regions. HTBI primers were used for first-round RT-PCR of the TCR CDR3. TCRdb reanalysed the multiplex PCR reads using MiXCR and keeps one entry per CDR3 protein. This sample yields around 290,000 distinct CDR3 sequences, of which more than 15% are seen a single time; roughly 50% belongs to the top ten.

This clonotype originated in a woman aged 55-69 years with Graves' ophthalmopathy. The V and J genes are TRBV10-3 and TRBJ1-4, with 8 positions matching TRBD1. The sequenced sample consisted of blood. The CDR3 here is CAISGTGTNEKLFF. As DNA, the CDR3 is TGTGCCATCAGTGGGACAGGGACTAATGAAAAACTGTTTTTT.